Below, 17 T cell receptor beta chains from the same sample are listed, as sequenced in a study of blood T cell repertoires in COVID-19. Generated by immunoSEQ multiplex PCR, the TCRdb table keeps only in-frame clones and is missing some. The table shows 150,000 to 200,000 clones, with 76% occurring only once. Sequences were obtained from PBMCs or T cells enriched from blood (not recorded which). Every receptor here comes from a woman in her forties or fifties with acute COVID-19.

This clone was counted a single time. A junction boundary mismatches the germline segment, possibly from a read error. V usage is TRBV4-1 and J usage is TRBJ1-2; D uncertain. CDR3 length equals 8 residues. Germline CDR1 reads MGHRA; CDR2 reads YSYEKL. The CDR3 coding sequence is TGTTCCGAGGGAGGCTACACCTTC. Amino acid sequence: CSEGGYTF.

V and J are TRBV7-9 and TRBJ1-2, with 9 bases fitting TRBD1. The V and J ends lost 5 bases and 4 bases, in that order; junction bases with no gene match: 11. Germline CDR1 SEHNR, CDR2 FQNEAQ (reference sequence). This CDR3 has 16 residues. The CDR3 sequence is CASSHQTGGAGYGYTF. The CDR3 DNA sequence: TGTGCCAGCAGCCATCAAACAGGGGGCGCCGGCTATGGCTACACCTTC.

The chain recombines TRBV19 with TRBJ1-6; TRBD1 might be the D (6 bases). The length of the CDR3 is 15 residues. CDR1 is LNHDA and CDR2 is SQIVND in the germline V gene (reference sequence). The ends were cut back, 4 bases at V and 7 bases at J, with 14 bases in the middle. This CDR3 reads CASSNRRTENSPLHF. The CDR3, as DNA: TGTGCCAGTAGTAACAGAAGGACAGAAAATTCACCCCTCCACTTT.

V and J are TRBV10-3 and TRBJ1-4, with D perhaps TRBD1 (6 bases). Trimming stripped 4 bases from V and 4 bases from J, with 13 bases between. The germline gives CDR1 ENHRY, CDR2 SYGVKD. The CDR3 sequence is 15 residues long. CDR3 in amino acids: CAISAEARGNEKLFF. The CDR3 coding sequence is TGTGCCATCAGTGCCGAGGCCAGGGGTAATGAAAAACTGTTTTTT.

The V call is TRBV18, the J call TRBJ1-1; D not certain. The germline V gene has CDR1 KGHSH and CDR2 LQKENI. The CDR3 extends over 12 amino acids. Trimming left V 10 bases short and J 3 bases short, with 12 bases between. CDR3 nucleotides: TGTGCCACCGGAGGGTGGGACACTGAAGCTTTCTTT. It specifies CATGGWDTEAFF. Looking up the rest from reference TRBV18 and TRBJ1-1 gives the full variable domain: NAGVMQNPRHLVRRRGQEARLRCSPMKGHSHVYWYRQLPEEGLKFMVYLQKENIIDESGMPKERFSAEFPKEGPSILRIQQVVRGDSAAYFCATGGWDTEAFFGQGTRLTVV.

This chain uses TRBV28 with TRBJ2-1; TRBD1 aligns across 11 bases. With V trimmed by 5 bases and J by 4 bases, 4 bases remained unmatched. The CDR3 covers 15 residues. Germline CDR1 MDHEN, CDR2 SYDVKM. The CDR3 DNA is TGTGCCAGCAGTCGAGGGACAGGGGGTTACAATGAGCAGTTCTTC. It yields the protein CASSRGTGGYNEQFF.

The chain couples TRBV2 to TRBJ2-1; D is perhaps TRBD1 (5 bases). This CDR3 has 15 amino acids. With 6 bases removed from V and 0 bases from J, the gap between germline ends came to 12 bases. Germline V gene sequence: CDR1 SNHLY, CDR2 FYNNEI. The DNA of the CDR3 is TGTGCCAGCAGCCTGACAGTCCACTCCTACAATGAGCAGTTCTTC. As protein: CASSLTVHSYNEQFF. Full variable domain (rest looked up from reference TRBV2 and TRBJ2-1): EPEVTQTPSHQVTQMGQEVILRCVPISNHLYFYWYRQILGQKVEFLVSFYNNEISEKSEIFDDQFSVERPDGSNFTLKIRSTKLEDSAMYFCASSLTVHSYNEQFFGPGTRLTVL.

The count of this clone is one. The V call is TRBV2, the J call TRBJ1-3, with TRBD1 matching over 9 bases. V lost 10 bases to trimming and J lost 0 bases; unmatched junction nucleotides: 7. The CDR3 sequence is 15 residues long. Germline V gene sequence: CDR1 SNHLY, CDR2 FYNNEI. CDR3 loop: CATSTGGISGNTIYF. CDR3 DNA: TGTGCCACCTCGACAGGGGGGATCTCTGGAAACACCATATATTTT.

This clone showed up just a few times. The chain uses TRBV6-2 or TRBV6-3 and TRBJ1-1; D might be TRBD1 (5 bases). Trimming shortened V by 6 bases and J by 5 bases, and 19 bases separated the two germline ends. Per germline, CDR1 MNHEY and CDR2 SVGEGT. The CDR3 is 15 amino acids. The CDR3 loop reads CASSSGTGAKTEAFF. For the CDR3, the DNA is TGTGCCAGCAGCTCAGGGACGGGAGCGAAGACTGAAGCTTTCTTT.

This chain joins TRBV6-1 and TRBJ1-2, with 7 bases matching TRBD1. V lost 1 base to trimming and J lost 6 bases; unmatched junction nucleotides: 8. CDR1 MNHNS and CDR2 SASEGT come from the germline V gene. The CDR3 contains 15 residues. CDR3 DNA: TGTGCCAGCAGTGAAGAGGGGGCGGTTTGGGATGGCTACACCTTC. It yields the protein CASSEEGAVWDGYTF.

This clone has just one count. The V and J genes are TRBV4-3 and TRBJ1-2, with D possibly being TRBD1 (5 bases). This CDR3 is built from 12 residues. V lost 4 bases and J lost 4, with 7 bases in between. Germline CDR1 is LGHNA and CDR2 is YSLEER. This CDR3 reads CASSRDSYGYTF. CDR3 coding DNA: TGCGCCAGCAGCCGCGACAGCTATGGCTACACCTTC.

V is TRBV11-2 and J is TRBJ1-2; D is unclear. The length of the CDR3 is 16 residues. V gave up 1 base and J gave up 0 bases, with 12 bases separating them. The germline CDR1 and CDR2 sequences are SGHAT and FQNNGV. The CDR3 spells CASSLVSGNANYGYTF. In nucleotides, the CDR3 is TGTGCCAGCAGCTTAGTCAGCGGAAATGCTAACTATGGCTACACCTTC.

This chain connects TRBV4-3 to TRBJ1-3, with 8 bases fitting TRBD1. The germline CDR1 and CDR2 sequences are LGHNA and YSLEER. The V gene end was trimmed by 0 bases and the J gene end by 1 base; junction bases not matched to a gene: 5. The CDR3 is made up of 17 amino acids. The CDR3 protein is CASSQDMDRESGNTIYF. DNA for the CDR3: TGCGCCAGCAGCCAAGATATGGACAGGGAGTCTGGAAACACCATATATTTT.

This chain uses TRBV21-1 with TRBJ1-3; TRBD1 is taken as the D call from the table, unchecked against the DNA. TRBV21-1 is noted as a pseudogene. CDR3 length: 15 amino acids. CDR3 in amino acids: CASSPSAGGGNTIYF. CDR3 DNA: TGTGCCAGCAGCCCCAGCGCAGGGGGAGGAAACACCATATATTTT.

Only one count was recorded for this clone. The chain combines TRBV2 with TRBJ2-5; 7 nucleotides align to TRBD1. Germline V lookup: CDR1 SNHLY, CDR2 FYNNEI. The V and J ends lost 8 bases and 1 base, in that order; junction bases with no gene match: 13. The CDR3 is made up of 16 amino acids. This CDR3 reads CASQTPPGQSQETQYF. CDR3 nucleotides: TGTGCCAGCCAAACCCCCCCGGGACAGAGCCAAGAGACCCAGTACTTC.

By frequency in the sample, this clone is medium-sized. The V gene is TRBV27, the J gene TRBJ1-5; 9 bases align to TRBD1. Germline V gene lookup returns CDR1 MNHEY and CDR2 SMNVEV (reference sequence). V lost 2 bases to trimming and J lost 5 bases; unmatched junction nucleotides: 10. The CDR3 has 17 amino acids. CDR3 sequence reads: CASSLSKNDRGDQPQHF. In nucleotides, the CDR3 is TGTGCCAGCAGTTTAAGCAAAAATGACAGGGGGGATCAGCCCCAGCATTTT.

This chain links TRBV23-1 with TRBJ1-5, with D possibly matching TRBD1 (6 bases). TRBV23-1 is annotated as an ORF whose role is uncertain. Trimming took off 4 bases at V and 11 bases at J, with 21 bases between the two ends. This CDR3 comprises 15 residues. CDR3 DNA sequence: TGCGCCAGCAGTCCGAACGGGGGGCCCAAGGGGGCCCAGCATTTT. Its translation is CASSPNGGPKGAQHF.